The clone carrying this T cell receptor beta chain has only a few counts. Sequencing used immunoSEQ multiplex PCR; TCRdb keeps in-frame clones, though not all of them. The data contain 490,000 or so clones, around 85% of them singletons. Donors were grouped by their self-reported clinical history. With V trimmed by 2 bases and J by 3 bases, 6 bases remained unmatched. The CDR3 extends over 16 amino acids. The V gene's germline CDR1 is MNHNS and CDR2 SASEGT. The sample comes from a study of blood T cell repertoires in COVID-19. Study as a whole: COVID-19 samples collected from the United States, Italy and Spain covered acute and convalescent phases.

The chain links TRBV6-1 to TRBJ2-5; 10 nucleotides match TRBD2. The sample consisted of PBMCs or T cells enriched from blood (not recorded which). The source is a woman aged 60 to 75 who had recovered from COVID-19. CDR3 DNA: TGTGCCAGCAGTGAATGGAATCTAGCGGGGGAAGAGACCCAGTACTTC. This translates into CASSEWNLAGEETQYF.